The source of this T cell receptor (beta chain) is a study of spatial heterogeneity in lung cancer. Study-wide findings and caveats: Tumor mutation count correlated with how many alpha and beta TCRs expanded intratumorally.

CDR3 length equals 15 residues. CDR1 DFQATT and CDR2 SNEGSKA come from the germline V gene (reference sequence). With 3 bases clipped from V and 8 bases from J, the junction kept 11 bases outside the gene matches. Indicated time point: sample taken at primary tumor resection. This clonotype came up many times. Its antigen remains unknown. MiXCR, applied by TCRdb to the 5' RACE reads, yields one record per CDR3 protein. The sample records about 6,900 distinct CDR3 sequences, less than 3.5% being singletons. This material consisted of lung tumor tissue, taken at surgery. This sequence originates from a male donor with early-stage non-small cell lung cancer. The chain carries TRBV20-1 and TRBJ1-2, with 11 positions matching TRBD1. CDR3 in amino acids: CSASQRTGGARGYTF. The DNA of the CDR3 is TGCAGTGCTAGTCAGCGGACAGGGGGCGCACGAGGCTACACCTTC.